The 11 T cell receptor beta chains given below trace back to one sample, sequenced in a study of T cells in localized non-small cell lung cancer. TCRdb's copy holds only in-frame clones and misses some; the assay was immunoSEQ multiplex PCR. The sample consists of some 22,000 clones, approximately 88% of them appearing once. The material was peripheral blood, obtained before any cancer treatment. The receptors here all came from a man aged 35 to 69 with stage I lung adenocarcinoma.

The V call is TRBV5-1, the J call TRBJ1-2, with TRBD1 matching 7 bases. The CDR3 is made up of 14 amino acids. Germline assignment: CDR1 SGHRS and CDR2 YFSETQ. J gave up 2 bases and V 2 bases, and 3 bases lay outside the gene matches. CDR3 nucleotide sequence: TGCGCCAGCAGCTTCTTACAGGGGAACTATGGCTACACCTTC. This gives the protein CASSFLQGNYGYTF. The full variable domain, in which reference TRBV5-1 and TRBJ1-2 provide the parts outside the CDR3, is KAGVTQTPRYLIKTRGQQVTLSCSPISGHRSVSWYQQTPGQGLQFLFEYFSETQRNKGNFPGRFSGRQFSNSRSEMNVSTLELGDSALYLCASSFLQGNYGYTFGSGTRLTVV.

This chain joins TRBV5-1 and TRBJ2-6; D possibly corresponds to TRBD2 (6 bases). This CDR3 has 15 residues. Germline values: CDR1 SGHRS, CDR2 YFSETQ. V dropped 0 bases and J dropped 2 bases, with 6 bases sitting between them. CDR3 sequence (DNA): TGCGCCAGCAGCTTGGGGGAGGCTGGGGCCAACGTCCTGACTTTC. This translates into CASSLGEAGANVLTF. Combining the CDR3 with reference TRBV5-1 and TRBJ2-6 gives the whole variable domain KAGVTQTPRYLIKTRGQQVTLSCSPISGHRSVSWYQQTPGQGLQFLFEYFSETQRNKGNFPGRFSGRQFSNSRSEMNVSTLELGDSALYLCASSLGEAGANVLTFGAGSRLTVL.

CDR3 region: CASSLRSGGANEQFF. DNA of the CDR3: TGTGCCAGCAGCTTAAGGAGCGGGGGGGCCAATGAGCAGTTCTTC. The chain couples TRBV7-3 to TRBJ2-1; 10 bases align to TRBD2. The length of the CDR3 is 15 residues. V was pared by 1 base and J by 6 bases, with 3 bases of the junction left unmatched. Germline loops: CDR1 SGHTA, CDR2 FQGTGA.

This clone is a singleton in its sample. The chain recombines TRBV9 with TRBJ2-5; possibly TRBD2 for D (5 bases). Germline V gene lookup returns CDR1 SGDLS and CDR2 YYNGEE. This CDR3 has 14 residues. Trimming left V 4 bases short and J 5 bases short, with 15 bases between. CDR3 sequence: CASSPAVVDETQYF. CDR3 sequence (DNA): TGTGCCAGCAGCCCAGCGGTGGTAGACGAGACCCAGTACTTC.

This clone occurred once. The chain employs TRBV5-1 and TRBJ1-4, with D unclear. Trimming cost V 0 bases and J 5 bases, with 8 bases left between them. The CDR3 is made up of 14 amino acids. Per germline, CDR1 SGHRS and CDR2 YFSETQ. CDR3 loop: CASSLDPQNEKLFF. Written as DNA, the CDR3 is TGCGCCAGCAGCTTGGACCCCCAGAATGAAAAACTGTTTTTT. Complete variable domain (other parts from reference TRBV5-1 and TRBJ1-4): KAGVTQTPRYLIKTRGQQVTLSCSPISGHRSVSWYQQTPGQGLQFLFEYFSETQRNKGNFPGRFSGRQFSNSRSEMNVSTLELGDSALYLCASSLDPQNEKLFFGSGTQLSVL.

This clone was counted once. The genes are TRBV15 and TRBJ1-5; 10 positions agree with TRBD1. Trimming cost V 3 bases and J 0 bases; bases outside gene matches: 8. CDR1 and CDR2 from the germline V gene are LNHNV and YYDKDF (reference sequence). The CDR3 covers 18 residues. Here the CDR3 DNA reads TGTGCCACCAGCAGCCCGGGACAGGGGTTTTTTAGCAATCAGCCCCAGCATTTT. Residues: CATSSPGQGFFSNQPQHF.

This chain joins TRBV13 and TRBJ2-7; D not certain. Germline V gives CDR1 PRHDT, CDR2 FYEKMQ (reference sequence). The CDR3 covers 10 residues. Deletions cut 5 bases from V and 2 bases from J, with 1 base between. The DNA of the CDR3 is TGTGCCAGCAGCGCCTACGAGCAGTACTTC. This codes for CASSAYEQYF. Drawing the rest from reference TRBV13 and TRBJ2-7, the complete variable domain is AAGVIQSPRHLIKEKRETATLKCYPIPRHDTVYWYQQGPGQDPQFLISFYEKMQSDKGSIPDRFSAQQFSDYHSELNMSSLELGDSALYFCASSAYEQYFGPGTRLTVT.

This chain links TRBV4-2 with TRBJ2-3; D remains unclear. The ends were cut back, 4 bases at V and 3 bases at J, with 14 bases in the middle. CDR1 is LGHNA and CDR2 is YNFKEQ in the germline V gene. The CDR3 loop spans 15 amino acids. The CDR3 protein is CASSLRSEWTDTQYF. CDR3 nucleotide sequence: TGTGCCAGCAGCCTGCGTTCGGAGTGGACAGATACGCAGTATTTT.

This clone came up a few times. The V call is TRBV7-2, the J call TRBJ2-7, with 10 bases lining up with TRBD2. Germline-derived CDR1 and CDR2 are SGHTA and FQGNSA. J lost 3 bases, V lost 4 bases, and 6 bases had no gene match. This CDR3 spans 15 amino acids. CDR3 in amino acids: CASSYISGRNYEQYF. In DNA form, the CDR3 reads TGTGCCAGCAGCTACATTAGCGGGAGGAACTACGAGCAGTACTTC.

A single count supports this clone. This chain joins TRBV7-6 and TRBJ1-1; D not certain. CDR3 length: 16 amino acids. V lost 2 bases, J lost 0 bases, and 13 bases lay in between. Germline V CDR1 and CDR2: SGHVS, FNYEAQ. As DNA, the CDR3 is TGTGCCAGCAGCTTATACAGCCCCGGGATGAACACTGAAGCTTTCTTT. Protein sequence: CASSLYSPGMNTEAFF.

This rearrangement joins TRBV7-2 to TRBJ2-7; the match to TRBD2 covers 9 bases. The ends lost 5 bases at V and 2 bases at J; junction bases unmatched: 7. CDR3 length equals 15 residues. Germline V CDR1 and CDR2: SGHTA, FQGNSA. CDR3: CASSLGTSSTYEQYF. CDR3 DNA sequence: TGTGCCAGCAGCCTAGGGACTAGCTCGACCTACGAGCAGTACTTC.